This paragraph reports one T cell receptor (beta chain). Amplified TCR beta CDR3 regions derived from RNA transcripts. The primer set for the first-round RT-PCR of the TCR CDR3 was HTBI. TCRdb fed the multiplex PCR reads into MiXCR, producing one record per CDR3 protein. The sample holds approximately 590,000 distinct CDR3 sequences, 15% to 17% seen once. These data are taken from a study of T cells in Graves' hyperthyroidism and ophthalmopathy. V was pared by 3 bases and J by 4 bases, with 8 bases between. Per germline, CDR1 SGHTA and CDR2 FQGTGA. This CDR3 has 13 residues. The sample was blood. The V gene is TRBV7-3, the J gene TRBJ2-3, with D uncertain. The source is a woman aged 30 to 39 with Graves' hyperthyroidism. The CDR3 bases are TGTGCCAGCAGCTTGAATAGGGCAGATACGCAGTATTTT. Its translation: CASSLNRADTQYF.